These 27 T cell receptor beta chains originate from one sample sequenced in a study of T cell responses to AZD1222 COVID-19 vaccine. Data came from immunoSEQ multiplex PCR; TCRdb stores just in-frame clones and leaves some out. This repertoire shows some 150,000 clones, roughly 90% found once; its top ten account for roughly 5.2%. Material: peripheral blood, obtained 28 days after the second dose of the MenACWY control vaccine. The source of these receptors is an adult who received the MenACWY meningococcal vaccine as a control.

The V and J genes are TRBV6-6 and TRBJ1-5; maybe TRBD1 (6 bases). The CDR3 is 13 residues long. Trimming stripped 10 bases from V and 3 bases from J, with 13 bases between. CDR1 is MNHNY and CDR2 is SVGAGI in the germline V gene (reference sequence). Here the CDR3 DNA reads TGTGCCACCCGACAGGTCCTCAATCAGCCCCAGCATTTT. This sequence encodes CATRQVLNQPQHF.

The rearrangement links TRBV6-2 or TRBV6-3 to TRBJ2-2; 9 positions match TRBD1. This CDR3 comprises 15 residues. CDR1 is MNHEY, CDR2 SVGEGT, per germline. V lost 1 base to trimming and J lost 6 bases; unmatched junction nucleotides: 3. CDR3 coding DNA: TGTGCCAGCAGTTACTTGGGACAGGGCTCCGGGGAGCTGTTTTTT. Its translation is CASSYLGQGSGELFF.

The gene calls are TRBV6-5 and TRBJ2-3; 7 bases match TRBD2. The germline gives CDR1 MNHEY, CDR2 SVGAGI. There are 15 residues in the CDR3. V lost 6 bases, J lost 5 bases, and 11 bases stayed unmatched. CDR3 bases: TGTGCCAGCAGGGGCAGCGGGACTATTATAGATACGCAGTATTTT. Protein: CASRGSGTIIDTQYF.

The gene calls are TRBV6-2 or TRBV6-3 and TRBJ1-2; no clear D. Germline V CDR1 and CDR2: MNHEY, SVGEGT. V was pared by 5 bases and J by 0 bases, with 7 bases between. This CDR3 is built from 13 residues. The CDR3 loop is CASSGRANYGYTF. CDR3 DNA sequence: TGTGCCAGCAGTGGACGGGCTAACTATGGCTACACCTTC.

The V gene is TRBV3-1 (or the pseudogene TRBV3-2), the J gene TRBJ2-3, with TRBD2 matching over 16 bases. The J segment lost 5 bases and the V segment lost 4 bases, leaving 9 bases of the junction unmatched. Germline CDR1 is LGHDT and CDR2 is YNNKEL (reference sequence). The CDR3 covers 18 residues. CDR3 DNA: TGTGCCAGCAGCCGATCGGGACTAGCGGGGGGGATACGAGATACGCAGTATTTT. As protein: CASSRSGLAGGIRDTQYF.

The rearrangement joins TRBV19 to TRBJ1-2; 7 bases align to TRBD1. CDR1 is LNHDA, CDR2 SQIVND, per germline (reference sequence). The CDR3 has 14 amino acids. Trimming took 3 bases from V and 0 from J; bases not matched to a gene: 1. The CDR3 coding sequence is TGTGCCAGTAGTATGCAGGGGGCTAACTATGGCTACACCTTC. Its protein product is CASSMQGANYGYTF.

The genes are TRBV7-9 and TRBJ2-3; 8 bases map to TRBD2. CDR3 length: 15 amino acids. V was clipped by 4 bases and J by 0 bases; unmatched bases: 3. CDR1 is SEHNR, CDR2 FQNEAQ, per germline (reference sequence). CDR3 DNA sequence: TGTGCCAGCAGCTCCCGACTAGCGAGCACAGATACGCAGTATTTT. Translated, it gives CASSSRLASTDTQYF. The full variable domain, with the rest looked up from reference TRBV7-9 and TRBJ2-3, is DTGVSQNPRHKITKRGQNVTFRCDPISEHNRLYWYRQTLGQGPEFLTYFQNEAQLEKSRLLSDRFSAERPKGSFSTLEIQRTEQGDSAMYLCASSSRLASTDTQYFGPGTRLTVL.

This clone was found once. The chain recombines TRBV29-1 with TRBJ1-2; D not certain. The CDR3 has 13 amino acids. CDR1 and CDR2 from the germline V gene are SQVTM and ANQGSEA. The germline V and J ends were trimmed by 7 bases and 4 bases, with 16 bases remaining between them. CDR3 nucleotides: TGCAGCGCCTCTGACTCGGCCTCCTATGGCTACACCTTC. This translates into CSASDSASYGYTF.

The gene calls are TRBV7-2 and TRBJ1-4; 9 nucleotides agree with TRBD1. The CDR3 is 13 residues long. The germline gives CDR1 SGHTA, CDR2 FQGNSA. V shed 5 bases and J 8 bases; nucleotides not matched to a gene: 3. The CDR3 bases are TGTGCCAGCAGCCGGGACAGGGACGAAAAACTGTTTTTT. Translation gives CASSRDRDEKLFF. Filled out from reference TRBV7-2 and TRBJ1-4, the complete variable domain reads GAGVSQSPSNKVTEKGKDVELRCDPISGHTALYWYRQSLGQGLEFLIYFQGNSAPDKSGLPSDRFSAERTGGSVSTLTIQRTQQEDSAVYLCASSRDRDEKLFFGSGTQLSVL.

The chain's CDR3 is CASSLGLAERNIQYF. The CDR3 bases are TGTGCCAGTAGTTTGGGACTAGCGGAAAGAAACATTCAGTACTTC. V is TRBV19 and J is TRBJ2-4, with 11 bases fitting TRBD2. This CDR3 contains 15 residues. Germline V gives CDR1 LNHDA, CDR2 SQIVND (reference sequence). J lost 6 bases, V lost 5 bases, and 6 bases had no gene match. Variable domain in full (rest from reference TRBV19 and TRBJ2-4): DGGITQSPKYLFRKEGQNVTLSCEQNLNHDAMYWYRQDPGQGLRLIYYSQIVNDFQKGDIAEGYSVSREKKESFPLTVTSAQKNPTAFYLCASSLGLAERNIQYFGAGTRLSVL.

The rearrangement uses TRBV28 and TRBJ1-1; the match to TRBD1 covers 9 bases. Germline V gene data show CDR1 as MDHEN and CDR2 as SYDVKM. The CDR3 spans 12 residues. J gave up 5 bases and V 10 bases, and 5 bases lay outside the gene matches. The CDR3 DNA reads as TGTGCCATCCGACAGGGGGAAACTGAAGCTTTCTTT. It yields the protein CAIRQGETEAFF.

The V call is TRBV7-2, the J call TRBJ1-5, with D hard to call. Germline values: CDR1 SGHTA, CDR2 FQGNSA. V lost 1 base and J 9 bases, leaving 10 bases between the germline ends. This CDR3 is built from 13 residues. The CDR3: CASSLDPKAPQHF. The CDR3 nucleotides read TGTGCCAGCAGCTTAGACCCTAAGGCGCCCCAGCATTTT.

V is TRBV9 and J is TRBJ1-2; TRBD1 aligns across 7 bases. J gave up 5 bases and V 3 bases, and 13 bases lay outside the gene matches. The CDR3 is 16 amino acids. CDR1 is SGDLS and CDR2 is YYNGEE in the germline V gene. CDR3 nucleotide sequence: TGTGCCAGCAGCGCCCTATGGACAGGTGCTGGTTATGGCTACACCTTC. Its protein product is CASSALWTGAGYGYTF.

This chain joins TRBV2 and TRBJ1-4; 8 nucleotides agree with TRBD1. The CDR3 has 14 amino acids. The germline V gene encodes CDR1 SNHLY and CDR2 FYNNEI. V gave up 8 bases and J gave up 10 bases; unmatched junction bases: 12. The CDR3, as DNA: TGTGCCAGCGGACAGGGCACTTTTGAGTCAAAACTGTTTTTT. The encoded protein is CASGQGTFESKLFF.

Regarding this clone: Different DNA sequences within this sample yield the same CDR3. The chain couples TRBV4-3 to TRBJ2-3, with D uncertain. V lost 0 bases to trimming and J lost 0 bases, with 4 bases between them. The CDR3 totals 14 residues. Germline V CDR1 and CDR2: LGHNA, YSLEER. CDR3 in DNA: TGCGCCAGCAGCCAAGACGGGAGCACAGATACGCAGTATTTT. Translating it yields CASSQDGSTDTQYF.

CDR3 in DNA: TGTGCCAGCGGAGGGGTTTACAATGAGCAGTTCTTC. Protein sequence: CASGGVYNEQFF. This rearrangement joins TRBV3-1 (or the pseudogene TRBV3-2) to TRBJ2-1; tentative D call: TRBD2 (6 bases). CDR1 is LGHDT and CDR2 is YNNKEL in the germline V gene (reference sequence). The ends were cut back, 8 bases at V and 4 bases at J, with 9 bases in the middle. This CDR3 has 12 amino acids.

V gene TRBV7-9 combines with J gene TRBJ2-3; 7 bases match TRBD1. V lost 4 bases, J lost 1 base, and 5 bases stayed unmatched. Germline CDR1 SEHNR, CDR2 FQNEAQ (reference sequence). The CDR3 runs to 15 residues. The CDR3, as DNA: TGTGCCAGCAGCTCCTCAGGGGGACGCACAGATACGCAGTATTTT. Protein product: CASSSSGGRTDTQYF.

The gene calls are TRBV27 and TRBJ1-1; D is undetermined. This CDR3 contains 13 residues. Trimming shortened V by 5 bases and J by 0 bases, and 7 bases separated the two germline ends. Germline-derived CDR1 and CDR2 are MNHEY and SMNVEV (reference sequence). CDR3 bases: TGTGCCAGCAGTAGTAACATGAACACTGAAGCTTTCTTT. Its translation: CASSSNMNTEAFF.

The chain recombines TRBV7-2 with TRBJ1-2; 7 nucleotides align to TRBD1. The CDR3 sequence is 13 residues long. Per germline, CDR1 SGHTA and CDR2 FQGNSA. V shed 6 bases, J shed 7 bases, and the junction held 8 bases outside the gene matches. CDR3 in DNA: TGTGCCAGCAGTTTACGACAGGGAGGTGGCTACACCTTC. It translates to CASSLRQGGGYTF.

The rearrangement joins TRBV7-8 to TRBJ1-2; D might be TRBD1 (5 bases). V lost 0 bases and J lost 4, with 9 bases in between. This CDR3 is built from 14 residues. Per the germline V gene, CDR1 is SGHVS and CDR2 is FQNEAQ. The CDR3 is CASSLAQEGYGYTF. CDR3 nucleotide sequence: TGTGCCAGCAGCTTAGCACAGGAGGGCTATGGCTACACCTTC.

This clone was detected once. The chain has TRBV24-1 and TRBJ2-2; D gene unclear. With 1 base removed from V and 5 bases from J, the gap between germline ends came to 4 bases. The CDR3 has 13 amino acids. The V gene's germline CDR1 is KGHDR and CDR2 SFDVKD. CDR3 nucleotides: TGTGCCACCAGTGATTTATCAACCGGGGAGCTGTTTTTT. Amino acid sequence: CATSDLSTGELFF.

The chain carries TRBV9 and TRBJ2-1; the match to TRBD2 covers 13 bases. The V gene's germline CDR1 is SGDLS and CDR2 YYNGEE. There are 16 residues in the CDR3. J lost 9 bases, V lost 4 bases, and 10 bases had no gene match. The CDR3 loop reads CASSSQGLAGLGEQFF. The CDR3 nucleotides are TGTGCCAGCAGCTCACAGGGACTAGCGGGATTGGGTGAGCAGTTCTTC.

As concerns this clone: This sample also contains other DNA sequences that code for the same CDR3. The rearrangement joins TRBV19 to TRBJ2-5; D unclear. This CDR3 contains 14 residues. V lost 1 base and J lost 1, with 7 bases in between. Germline lookup yields CDR1 LNHDA and CDR2 SQIVND (reference sequence). The DNA of the CDR3 is TGTGCCAGTAGTATAGGCCCCTCCCAAGAGACCCAGTACTTC. This codes for CASSIGPSQETQYF.

The chain links TRBV18 to TRBJ2-5; 8 bases line up with TRBD2. CDR3 size: 14 residues. The germline V gene has CDR1 KGHSH and CDR2 LQKENI. The junction had 5 bases not matched to a gene; V was cut back by 3 bases and J by 5 bases. The CDR3 protein is CASSPREGYETQYF. As DNA, the CDR3 is TGTGCCAGCTCACCCCGGGAGGGGTACGAGACCCAGTACTTC.

This clone has a single count. The chain couples TRBV7-3 to TRBJ2-2; possible D gene TRBD2, 6 bases. The CDR3 extends over 15 amino acids. V was cut by 5 bases and J by 1 base, with 11 bases left in between. Germline V CDR1 and CDR2: SGHTA, FQGTGA. Here the CDR3 DNA reads TGTGCCAGCAGCCCCCAGACTAGGAACACCGGGGAGCTGTTTTTT. It translates to CASSPQTRNTGELFF.

The J gene is TRBJ1-1, the V gene TRBV7-6; D not resolved. Trimming stripped 5 bases from V and 7 bases from J, with 11 bases between. The CDR3 consists of 12 residues. CDR1 and CDR2 from the germline V gene are SGHVS and FNYEAQ. This CDR3 is CASSPRAGEAFF. CDR3 coding DNA: TGTGCCAGCAGCCCCAGAGCAGGTGAAGCTTTCTTT.

The rearrangement joins TRBV19 to TRBJ1-1; D not certain. The V and J ends lost 3 bases and 3 bases respectively, with 11 bases between them. The germline V gene has CDR1 LNHDA and CDR2 SQIVND (reference sequence). The CDR3 spans 14 residues. The CDR3 region is CASSILGSDTEAFF. For the CDR3, the DNA is TGTGCCAGTAGTATTTTAGGTTCGGACACTGAAGCTTTCTTT.